The TCR beta chain described here comes from a study of blood T cell repertoires in COVID-19. Study summary: COVID-19 samples collected from the United States, Italy and Spain covered acute and convalescent phases.

CDR3 length: 16 amino acids. V lost 3 bases and J lost 2; bases outside the gene matches: 4. Germline V CDR1 and CDR2: LGHNA, YNFKEQ. The data were produced by immunoSEQ multiplex PCR, yet TCRdb's version contains in-frame clones alone and is incomplete. The table records around 56,000 clones, more than 80% of them present only once. The sequence came from a human donor in a cohort sampled during active COVID-19. The V and J genes are TRBV4-2 and TRBJ2-5, with 12 bases identical to TRBD2. Material for sequencing was peripheral blood. The CDR3: CASSQGGLAGQETQYF. In DNA, the CDR3 is TGTGCCAGCAGCCAGGGTGGACTAGCGGGACAAGAGACCCAGTACTTC.